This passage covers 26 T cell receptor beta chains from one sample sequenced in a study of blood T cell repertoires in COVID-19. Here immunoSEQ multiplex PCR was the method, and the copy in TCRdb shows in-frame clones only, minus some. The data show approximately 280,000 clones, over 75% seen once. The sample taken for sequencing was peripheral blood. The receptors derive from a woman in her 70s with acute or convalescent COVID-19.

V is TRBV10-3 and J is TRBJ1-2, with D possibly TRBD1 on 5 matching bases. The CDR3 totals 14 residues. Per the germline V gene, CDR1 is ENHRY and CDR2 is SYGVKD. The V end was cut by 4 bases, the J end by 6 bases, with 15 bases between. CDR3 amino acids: CAISVRGLEDGYTF. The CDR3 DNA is TGTGCCATCAGTGTAAGGGGCCTTGAGGATGGCTACACCTTC.

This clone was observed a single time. CDR3 nucleotides: TGTGCCAGCAGCACCACAGCTCCCAGCTCCTACAATGAGCAGTTCTTC. This translates into CASSTTAPSSYNEQFF. The rearrangement joins TRBV11-2 to TRBJ2-1; no reliable D call. Germline values: CDR1 SGHAT, CDR2 FQNNGV. The length of the CDR3 is 16 residues. With 5 bases removed from V and 0 bases from J, the gap between germline ends came to 14 bases.

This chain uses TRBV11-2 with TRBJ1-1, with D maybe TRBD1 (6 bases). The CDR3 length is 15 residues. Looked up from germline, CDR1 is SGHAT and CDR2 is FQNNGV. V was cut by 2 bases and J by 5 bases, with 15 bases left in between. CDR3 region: CASSLSTGVGTEAFF. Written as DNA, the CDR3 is TGTGCCAGCAGCTTATCGACAGGAGTCGGAACTGAAGCTTTCTTT.

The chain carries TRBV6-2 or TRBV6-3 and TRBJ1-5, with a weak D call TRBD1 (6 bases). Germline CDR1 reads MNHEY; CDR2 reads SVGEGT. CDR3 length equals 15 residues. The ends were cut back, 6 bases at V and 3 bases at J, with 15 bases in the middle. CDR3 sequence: CASSPLRDTNQPQHF. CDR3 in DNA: TGTGCCAGCAGCCCACTCCGGGACACCAATCAGCCCCAGCATTTT.

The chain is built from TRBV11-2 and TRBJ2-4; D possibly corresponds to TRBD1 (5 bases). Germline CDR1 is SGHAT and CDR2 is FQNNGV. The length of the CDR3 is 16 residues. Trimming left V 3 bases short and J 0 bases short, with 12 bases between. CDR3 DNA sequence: TGTGCCAGCAGCTTGTTAGGGGCCTCAGCCAAAAACATTCAGTACTTC. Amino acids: CASSLLGASAKNIQYF.

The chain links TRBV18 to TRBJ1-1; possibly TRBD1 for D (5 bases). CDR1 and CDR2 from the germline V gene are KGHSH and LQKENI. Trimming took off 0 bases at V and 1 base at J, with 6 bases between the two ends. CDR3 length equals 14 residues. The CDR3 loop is CASSPPQGNTEAFF. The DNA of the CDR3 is TGTGCCAGCTCACCACCTCAGGGGAACACTGAAGCTTTCTTT. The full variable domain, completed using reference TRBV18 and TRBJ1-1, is NAGVMQNPRHLVRRRGQEARLRCSPMKGHSHVYWYRQLPEEGLKFMVYLQKENIIDESGMPKERFSAEFPKEGPSILRIQQVVRGDSAAYFCASSPPQGNTEAFFGQGTRLTVV.

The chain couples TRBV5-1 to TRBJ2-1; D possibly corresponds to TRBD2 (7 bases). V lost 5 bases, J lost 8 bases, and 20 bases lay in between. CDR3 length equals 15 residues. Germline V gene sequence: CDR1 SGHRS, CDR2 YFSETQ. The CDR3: CASRGGAVVPDEQFF. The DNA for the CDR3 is TGCGCCAGCAGGGGGGGGGCCGTAGTTCCCGATGAGCAGTTCTTC.

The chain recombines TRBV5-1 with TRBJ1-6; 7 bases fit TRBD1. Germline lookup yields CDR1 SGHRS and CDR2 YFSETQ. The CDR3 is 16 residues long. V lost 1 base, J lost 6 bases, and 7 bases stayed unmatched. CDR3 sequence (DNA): TGCGCCAGCAGCTTGCACCCGGGGACAGTTAATTCACCCCTCCACTTT. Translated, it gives CASSLHPGTVNSPLHF. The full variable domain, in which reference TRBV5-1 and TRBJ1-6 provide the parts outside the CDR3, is KAGVTQTPRYLIKTRGQQVTLSCSPISGHRSVSWYQQTPGQGLQFLFEYFSETQRNKGNFPGRFSGRQFSNSRSEMNVSTLELGDSALYLCASSLHPGTVNSPLHFGNGTRLTVT.

CDR3 amino acids: CASSIRLIAGTDTQYF. Here the CDR3 DNA reads TGTGCCAGTAGTATAAGGCTTATAGCCGGCACAGATACGCAGTATTTT. This chain joins TRBV19 and TRBJ2-3; no clear D gene. The CDR3 spans 16 residues. Per germline, CDR1 LNHDA and CDR2 SQIVND (reference sequence). The V gene lost 2 bases and the J gene lost 1 base, with 13 bases spanning the gap.

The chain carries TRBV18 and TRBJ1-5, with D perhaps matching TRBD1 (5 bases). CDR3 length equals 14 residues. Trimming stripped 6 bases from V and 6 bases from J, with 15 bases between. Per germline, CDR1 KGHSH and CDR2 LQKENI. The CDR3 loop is CASSDSAGGQPQHF. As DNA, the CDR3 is TGTGCCAGCTCCGACTCAGCCGGGGGTCAGCCCCAGCATTTT. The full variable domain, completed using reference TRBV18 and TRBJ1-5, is NAGVMQNPRHLVRRRGQEARLRCSPMKGHSHVYWYRQLPEEGLKFMVYLQKENIIDESGMPKERFSAEFPKEGPSILRIQQVVRGDSAAYFCASSDSAGGQPQHFGDGTRLSIL.

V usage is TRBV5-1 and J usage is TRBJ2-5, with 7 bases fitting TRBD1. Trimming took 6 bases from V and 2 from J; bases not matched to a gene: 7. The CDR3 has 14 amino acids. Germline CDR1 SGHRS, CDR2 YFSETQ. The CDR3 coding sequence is TGCGCCAGCACCTCCGGGACAGCACAAGAGACCCAGTACTTC. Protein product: CASTSGTAQETQYF.

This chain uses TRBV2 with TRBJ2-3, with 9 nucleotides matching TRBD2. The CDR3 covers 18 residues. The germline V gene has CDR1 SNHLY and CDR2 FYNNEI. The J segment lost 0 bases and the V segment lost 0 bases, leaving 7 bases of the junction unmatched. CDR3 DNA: TGTGCCAGCAGTGAAGCCATGGTAGCGGGGGCGAGCACAGATACGCAGTATTTT. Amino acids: CASSEAMVAGASTDTQYF.

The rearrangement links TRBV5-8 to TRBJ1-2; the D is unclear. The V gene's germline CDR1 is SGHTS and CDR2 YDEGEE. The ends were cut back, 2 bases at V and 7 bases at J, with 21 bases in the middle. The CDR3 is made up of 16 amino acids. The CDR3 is CASSLGGLGALSGYTF. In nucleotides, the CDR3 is TGTGCCAGCAGCTTAGGCGGACTGGGAGCCCTTAGTGGCTACACCTTC.

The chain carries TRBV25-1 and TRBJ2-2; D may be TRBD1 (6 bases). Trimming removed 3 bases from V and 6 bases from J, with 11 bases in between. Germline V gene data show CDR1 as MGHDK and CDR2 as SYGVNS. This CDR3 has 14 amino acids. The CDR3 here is CASSDPWGPGELFF. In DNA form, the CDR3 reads TGTGCCAGCAGTGACCCTTGGGGGCCCGGGGAGCTGTTTTTT.

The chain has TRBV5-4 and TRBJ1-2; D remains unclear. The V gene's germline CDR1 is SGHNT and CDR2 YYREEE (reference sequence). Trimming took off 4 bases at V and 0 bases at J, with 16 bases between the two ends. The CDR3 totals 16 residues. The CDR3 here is CASSPWSGRTNYGYTF. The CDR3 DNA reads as TGTGCCAGCAGCCCCTGGTCCGGGAGAACTAACTATGGCTACACCTTC.

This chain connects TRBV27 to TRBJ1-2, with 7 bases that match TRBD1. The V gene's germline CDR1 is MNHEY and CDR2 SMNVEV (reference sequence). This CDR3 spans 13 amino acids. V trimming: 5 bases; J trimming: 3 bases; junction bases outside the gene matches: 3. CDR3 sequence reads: CASSKDRDYGYTF. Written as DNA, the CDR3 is TGTGCCAGCAGTAAAGACAGGGACTATGGCTACACCTTC.

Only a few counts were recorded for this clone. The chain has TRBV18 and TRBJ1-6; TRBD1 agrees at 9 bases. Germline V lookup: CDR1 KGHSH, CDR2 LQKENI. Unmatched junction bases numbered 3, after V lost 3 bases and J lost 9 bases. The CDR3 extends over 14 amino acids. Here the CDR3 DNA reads TGTGCCAGCTCACCGGGACAGGGCGGTTCACCCCTCCACTTT. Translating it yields CASSPGQGGSPLHF. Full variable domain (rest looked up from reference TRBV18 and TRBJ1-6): NAGVMQNPRHLVRRRGQEARLRCSPMKGHSHVYWYRQLPEEGLKFMVYLQKENIIDESGMPKERFSAEFPKEGPSILRIQQVVRGDSAAYFCASSPGQGGSPLHFGNGTRLTVT.

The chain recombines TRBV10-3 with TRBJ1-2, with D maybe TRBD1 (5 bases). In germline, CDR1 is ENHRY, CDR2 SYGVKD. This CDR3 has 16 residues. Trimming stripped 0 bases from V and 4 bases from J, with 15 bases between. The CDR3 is CAISESYGEGSYGYTF. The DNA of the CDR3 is TGTGCCATCAGTGAGTCTTACGGGGAGGGGAGCTATGGCTACACCTTC.

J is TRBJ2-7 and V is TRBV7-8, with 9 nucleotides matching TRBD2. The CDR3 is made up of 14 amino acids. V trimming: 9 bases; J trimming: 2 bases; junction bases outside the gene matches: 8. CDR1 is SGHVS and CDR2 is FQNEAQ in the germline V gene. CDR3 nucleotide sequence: TGTGCCAGTACCGGGACTAGCCCCACCTACGAGCAGTACTTC. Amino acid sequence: CASTGTSPTYEQYF.

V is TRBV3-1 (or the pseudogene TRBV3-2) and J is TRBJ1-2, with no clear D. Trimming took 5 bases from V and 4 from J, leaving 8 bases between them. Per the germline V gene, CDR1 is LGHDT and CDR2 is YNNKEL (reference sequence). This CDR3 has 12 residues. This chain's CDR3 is CASSSPGYGYTF. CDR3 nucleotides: TGTGCCAGCAGCTCTCCGGGCTATGGCTACACCTTC.

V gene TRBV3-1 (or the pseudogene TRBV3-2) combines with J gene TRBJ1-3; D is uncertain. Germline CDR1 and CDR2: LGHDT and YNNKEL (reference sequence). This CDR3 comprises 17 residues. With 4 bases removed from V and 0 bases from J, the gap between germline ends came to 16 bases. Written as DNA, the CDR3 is TGTGCCAGCAGCCGCCCCCCGCCGCGGATCTCTGGAAACACCATATATTTT. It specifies CASSRPPPRISGNTIYF.

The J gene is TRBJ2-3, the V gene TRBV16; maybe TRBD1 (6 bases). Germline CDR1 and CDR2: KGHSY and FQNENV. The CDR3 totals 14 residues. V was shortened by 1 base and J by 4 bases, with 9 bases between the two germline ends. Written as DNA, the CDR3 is TGTGCCAGCAGCCAATTTGGGGGCGCAGATACGCAGTATTTT. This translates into CASSQFGGADTQYF. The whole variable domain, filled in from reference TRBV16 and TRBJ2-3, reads GEEVAQTPKHLVRGEGQKAKLYCAPIKGHSYVFWYQQVLKNEFKFLISFQNENVFDETGMPKERFSAKCLPNSPCSLEIQATKLEDSAVYFCASSQFGGADTQYFGPGTRLTVL.

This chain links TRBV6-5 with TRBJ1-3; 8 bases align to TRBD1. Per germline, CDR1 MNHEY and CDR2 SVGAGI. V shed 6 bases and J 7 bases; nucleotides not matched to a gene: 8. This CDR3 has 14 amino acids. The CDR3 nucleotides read TGTGCCAGCAGGTCTTCAGGGGGCGCCAACACCATATATTTT. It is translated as CASRSSGGANTIYF.

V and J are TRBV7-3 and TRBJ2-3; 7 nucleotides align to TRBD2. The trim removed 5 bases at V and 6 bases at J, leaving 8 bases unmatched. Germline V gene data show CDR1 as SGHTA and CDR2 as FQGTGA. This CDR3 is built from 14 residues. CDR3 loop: CASSIGGSRDTQYF. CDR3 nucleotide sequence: TGTGCCAGCAGCATCGGGGGGAGTAGGGATACGCAGTATTTT.

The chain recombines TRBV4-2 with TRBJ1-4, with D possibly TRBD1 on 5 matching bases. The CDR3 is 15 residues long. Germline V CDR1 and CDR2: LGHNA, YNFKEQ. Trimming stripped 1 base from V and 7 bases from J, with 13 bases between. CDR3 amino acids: CASSQVNQGVEKLFF. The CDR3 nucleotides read TGTGCCAGCAGCCAAGTTAACCAGGGCGTTGAAAAACTGTTTTTT.

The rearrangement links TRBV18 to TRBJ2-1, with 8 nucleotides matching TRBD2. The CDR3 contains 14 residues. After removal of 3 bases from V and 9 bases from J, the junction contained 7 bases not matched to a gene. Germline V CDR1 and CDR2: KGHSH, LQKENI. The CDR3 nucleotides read TGTGCCAGCTCACCCTCGGGGGGGCCATTTGAGCAGTTCTTC. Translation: CASSPSGGPFEQFF. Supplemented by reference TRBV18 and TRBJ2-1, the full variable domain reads NAGVMQNPRHLVRRRGQEARLRCSPMKGHSHVYWYRQLPEEGLKFMVYLQKENIIDESGMPKERFSAEFPKEGPSILRIQQVVRGDSAAYFCASSPSGGPFEQFFGPGTRLTVL.